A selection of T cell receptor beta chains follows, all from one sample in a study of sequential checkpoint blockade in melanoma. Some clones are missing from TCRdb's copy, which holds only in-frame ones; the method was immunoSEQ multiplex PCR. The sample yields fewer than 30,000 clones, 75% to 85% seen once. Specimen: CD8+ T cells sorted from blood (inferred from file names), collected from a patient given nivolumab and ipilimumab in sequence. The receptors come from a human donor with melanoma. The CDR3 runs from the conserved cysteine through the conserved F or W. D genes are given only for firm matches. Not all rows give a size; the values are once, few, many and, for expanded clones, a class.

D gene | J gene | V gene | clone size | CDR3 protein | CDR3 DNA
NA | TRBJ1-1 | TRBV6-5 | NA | CASSPDSKEAFF | TGTGCCAGCAGCCCCGACTCGAAAGAAGCTTTCTTT
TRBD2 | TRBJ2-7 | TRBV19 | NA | CASSIDLLAGIEQYF | TGTGCCAGTAGTATAGATCTCCTAGCGGGTATCGAGCAGTACTTC
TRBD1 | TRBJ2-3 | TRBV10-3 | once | CAISEFTGTGNTDTQYF | TGTGCCATCAGTGAGTTCACTGGGACAGGGAACACAGATACGCAGTATTTT
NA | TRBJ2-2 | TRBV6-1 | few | CASSEAPSGGELFF | TGTGCCAGCAGTGAAGCTCCCTCGGGCGGGGAGCTGTTTTTT
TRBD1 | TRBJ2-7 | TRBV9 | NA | CASSVGGTGGYEQYF | TGTGCCAGCAGCGTAGGGGGGACAGGGGGCTACGAGCAGTACTTC
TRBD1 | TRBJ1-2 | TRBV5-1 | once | CASSPEGTGEAGYTF | TGCGCCAGCAGCCCCGAAGGGACAGGTGAGGCTGGCTACACCTTC
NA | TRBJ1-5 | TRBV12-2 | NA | CASRLKGFVQPQHF | TGTGCAAGTCGCTTAAAGGGGTTTGTTCAGCCCCAGCATTTT
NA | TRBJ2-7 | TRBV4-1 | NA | CASSQGTASYEQYF | TGCGCCAGCAGCCAAGGGACAGCTTCCTACGAGCAGTACTTC
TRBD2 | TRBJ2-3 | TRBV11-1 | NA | CASSLGGASGDTQYF | TGTGCCAGCAGCTTAGGGGGCGCTAGCGGAGATACGCAGTATTTT
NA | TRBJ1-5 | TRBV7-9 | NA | CASSFSGDQPQHF | TGTGCCAGCAGCTTCTCGGGGGATCAGCCCCAGCATTTT
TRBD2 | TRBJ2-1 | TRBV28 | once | CASSAPAGGPSSYNEQFF | TGTGCCAGCTCCGCCCCAGCGGGAGGGCCCTCGTCCTACAATGAGCAGTTCTTC
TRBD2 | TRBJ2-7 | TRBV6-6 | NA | CASRITGGYEQYF | TGTGCCAGCAGGATTACGGGGGGATACGAGCAGTACTTC
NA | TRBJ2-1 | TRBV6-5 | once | CASSSGSSYNEQFF | TGTGCCAGCAGCAGCGGGTCTTCCTACAATGAGCAGTTCTTC
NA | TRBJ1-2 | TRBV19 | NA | CASSSGQNYGYTF | TGTGCCAGTAGTTCAGGACAGAACTATGGCTACACCTTC
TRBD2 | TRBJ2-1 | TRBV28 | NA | CASMGGYNEQFF | TGTGCCAGCATGGGGGGGTACAATGAGCAGTTCTTC
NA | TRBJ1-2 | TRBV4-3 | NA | CASSQESNTGNHYGYTF | TGCGCCAGCAGCCAAGAATCCAACACAGGGAACCACTATGGCTACACCTTC
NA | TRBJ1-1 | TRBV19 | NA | CASSIPPGAEAFF | TGTGCCAGTAGTATCCCTCCAGGGGCCGAAGCTTTCTTT
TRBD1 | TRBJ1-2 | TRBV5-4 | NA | CASSQRTGRGYGYTF | TGCGCCAGCAGCCAAAGGACAGGGAGGGGCTATGGCTACACCTTC
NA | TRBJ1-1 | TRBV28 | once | CASSSNLGGLAAFF | TGTGCCAGCAGTTCTAACCTCGGGGGGCTGGCGGCTTTCTTT
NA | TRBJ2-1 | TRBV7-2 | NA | CASSWGPGEQFF | TGTGCCAGCAGCTGGGGGCCTGGTGAGCAGTTCTTC
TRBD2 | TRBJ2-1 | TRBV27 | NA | CASSASGSSYNEQFF | TGTGCCAGCAGTGCTAGCGGGAGTTCCTACAATGAGCAGTTCTTC
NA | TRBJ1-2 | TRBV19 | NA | CASGINYGYTF | TGTGCCAGCGGGATTAACTATGGCTACACCTTC
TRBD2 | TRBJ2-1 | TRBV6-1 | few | CASRPSGRNNEQFF | TGTGCCAGCCGGCCCAGCGGGAGGAACAATGAGCAGTTCTTC
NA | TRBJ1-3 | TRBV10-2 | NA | CASSPRLISSGNTIYF | TGCGCCAGCAGCCCACGCCTTATTAGCTCTGGAAACACCATATATTTT
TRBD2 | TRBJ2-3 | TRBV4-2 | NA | CASSQEASGGGTDTQYF | TGTGCCAGCAGCCAAGAGGCTAGCGGGGGGGGCACAGATACGCAGTATTTT
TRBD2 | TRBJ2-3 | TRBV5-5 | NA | CASSLGLAVTDTQYF | TGTGCCAGCAGCTTGGGGCTAGCGGTCACAGATACGCAGTATTTT
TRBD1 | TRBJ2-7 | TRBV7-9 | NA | CASSLGPGTDYEQYF | TGTGCCAGCAGCTTAGGACCCGGGACAGACTACGAGCAGTACTTC
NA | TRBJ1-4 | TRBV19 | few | CASSPSSQGYSEKLFF | TGTGCCAGTAGTCCCTCCTCTCAGGGCTATAGTGAAAAACTGTTTTTT
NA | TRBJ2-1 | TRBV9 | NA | CASSLGGRDEQFF | TGTGCCAGCAGCCTCGGGGGGCGGGATGAGCAGTTCTTC
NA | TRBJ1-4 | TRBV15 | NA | CATSVVATNEKLFF | TGTGCCACCAGCGTCGTTGCAACTAATGAAAAACTGTTTTTT
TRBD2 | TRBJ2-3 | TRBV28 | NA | CASTLLADTDTQYF | TGTGCCAGCACCCTACTAGCGGACACAGATACGCAGTATTTT
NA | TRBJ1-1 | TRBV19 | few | CATNTGSAEAFF | TGTGCCACTAATACAGGGAGCGCTGAAGCTTTCTTT
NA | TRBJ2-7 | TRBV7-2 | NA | CASSLRSDYYEQYF | TGTGCCAGCAGCTTACGATCGGACTACTACGAGCAGTACTTC
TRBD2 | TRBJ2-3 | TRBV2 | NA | CASSEALAGVITDTQYF | TGTGCCAGCAGTGAAGCGCTTGCGGGAGTGATCACAGATACGCAGTATTTT
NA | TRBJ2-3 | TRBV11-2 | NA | CASSLGGSTDTQYF | TGTGCCAGCAGCTTGGGCGGGAGCACAGATACGCAGTATTTT
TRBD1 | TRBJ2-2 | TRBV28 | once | CATLDRGDTGELFF | TGTGCCACCTTGGACAGGGGAGACACCGGGGAGCTGTTTTTT
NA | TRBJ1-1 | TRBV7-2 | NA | CASSLAITEAFF | TGTGCCAGCAGCTTAGCCATCACTGAAGCTTTCTTT
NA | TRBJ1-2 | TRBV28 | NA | CASTTGVGGGDYGYTF | TGTGCCAGCACCACCGGCGTGGGAGGAGGGGACTATGGCTACACCTTC
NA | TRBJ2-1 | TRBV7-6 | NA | CASSFAEGPNEQFF | TGTGCCAGCAGCTTCGCGGAGGGCCCAAATGAGCAGTTCTTC
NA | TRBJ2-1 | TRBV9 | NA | CASSVTGSEQFF | TGTGCCAGCAGCGTAACGGGGAGTGAGCAGTTCTTC
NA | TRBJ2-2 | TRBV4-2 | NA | CASSQQRDTGELFF | TGTGCCAGCAGCCAACAGCGGGACACCGGGGAGCTGTTTTTT
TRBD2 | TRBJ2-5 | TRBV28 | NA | CASSPIPRTSGREGETQYF | TGTGCCAGCAGTCCCATCCCACGGACTAGCGGGAGGGAGGGGGAGACCCAGTACTTC
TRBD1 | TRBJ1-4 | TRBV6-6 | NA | CASSYGGQVEKLFF | TGTGCCAGCAGTTACGGGGGACAGGTTGAAAAACTGTTTTTT
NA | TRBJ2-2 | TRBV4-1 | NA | CASSQAGTPNTGELFF | TGCGCCAGCAGCCAAGCCGGGACACCGAACACCGGGGAGCTGTTTTTT
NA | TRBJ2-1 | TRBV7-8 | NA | CASSSTQIKRNEQFF | TGTGCCAGCAGCTCCACTCAAATCAAGAGGAATGAGCAGTTCTTC
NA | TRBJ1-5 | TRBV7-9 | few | CASSLGGPNQPQHF | TGTGCCAGCAGCTTAGGTGGGCCTAATCAGCCCCAGCATTTT
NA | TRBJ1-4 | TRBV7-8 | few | CASSPLEGRDTEKLFF | TGTGCCAGCAGCCCCCTCGAGGGTAGGGACACTGAAAAACTGTTTTTT
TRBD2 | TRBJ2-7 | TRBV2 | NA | CASSAPLAGVAVEEQYF | TGTGCCAGCAGTGCCCCTCTAGCGGGAGTGGCTGTGGAAGAGCAGTACTTC
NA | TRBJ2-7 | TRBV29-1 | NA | CSVGFSEGSHEQYF | TGCAGCGTTGGGTTCAGCGAGGGATCCCACGAGCAGTACTTC
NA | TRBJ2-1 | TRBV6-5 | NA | CASRRPDSDNEQFF | TGTGCCAGCAGGCGCCCGGACAGCGACAATGAGCAGTTCTTC
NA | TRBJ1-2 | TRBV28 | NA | CASSPRQVNGYTF | TGTGCCAGCAGTCCCCGACAGGTTAATGGCTACACCTTC
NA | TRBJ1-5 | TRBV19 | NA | CASSIGQGVNQPQHF | TGTGCCAGTAGTATTGGCCAGGGCGTCAATCAGCCCCAGCATTTT
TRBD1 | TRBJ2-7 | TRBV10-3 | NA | CAISSTGGYEQYF | TGTGCCATCAGCTCGACAGGGGGCTACGAGCAGTACTTC
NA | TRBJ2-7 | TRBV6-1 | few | CASTPSWLYEQYF | TGTGCCAGCACCCCCAGTTGGCTGTACGAGCAGTACTTC
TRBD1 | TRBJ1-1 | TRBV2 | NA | CASSEAGQGIPEAFF | TGTGCCAGCAGTGAAGCGGGACAGGGGATCCCTGAAGCTTTCTTT